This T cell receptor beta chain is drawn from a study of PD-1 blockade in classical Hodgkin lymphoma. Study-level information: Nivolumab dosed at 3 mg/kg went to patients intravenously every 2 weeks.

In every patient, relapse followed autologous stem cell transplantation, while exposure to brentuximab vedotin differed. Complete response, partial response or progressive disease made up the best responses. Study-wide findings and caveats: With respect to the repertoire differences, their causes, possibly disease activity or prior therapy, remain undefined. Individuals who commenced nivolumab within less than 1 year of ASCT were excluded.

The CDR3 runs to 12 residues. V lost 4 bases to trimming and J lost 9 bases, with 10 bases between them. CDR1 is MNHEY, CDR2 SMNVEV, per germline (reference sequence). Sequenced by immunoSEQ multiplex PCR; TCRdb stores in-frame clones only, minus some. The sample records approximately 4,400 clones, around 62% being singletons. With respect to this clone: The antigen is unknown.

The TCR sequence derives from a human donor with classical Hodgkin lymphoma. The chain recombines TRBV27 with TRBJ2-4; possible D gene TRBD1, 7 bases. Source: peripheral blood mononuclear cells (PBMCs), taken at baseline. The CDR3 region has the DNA TGTGCCAGCAGTTCCCAGGGGGGCATTCAGTACTTC. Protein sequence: CASSSQGGIQYF.